One T cell receptor beta chain is described in this entry. This record comes from a study of blood T cell repertoires in COVID-19. Across the whole study: T cells, B-cell-depleted T cells, or PBMCs supplied cDNA or gDNA.

Methods used by the authors: How many nucleated cells were present was estimated from reference gene primer amplification. Here immunoSEQ multiplex PCR was the method, and the copy in TCRdb shows in-frame clones only, minus some. V and J calls and clone size are given by that table; D and trimming were obtained from the DNA. The sample has some 35,000 clones, roughly 80% seen once. Germline V gene lookup returns CDR1 SGDLS and CDR2 YYNGEE. The germline V and J ends were trimmed by 0 bases and 6 bases, with 10 bases remaining between them. This CDR3 has 14 amino acids. This chain joins TRBV9 and TRBJ2-4, with D possibly TRBD1 on 5 matching bases. Material for sequencing was peripheral blood. The sequence came from a man aged 65-85 years with acute or convalescent COVID-19. CDR3 DNA sequence: TGTGCCAGCAGCGTAGGCAGGGATGGAAACATTCAGTACTTC. Translating gives CASSVGRDGNIQYF.